What follows describes a single TCR beta chain. The data derive from a study of blood T cell repertoires in COVID-19. Across the study: Some COVID-19 samples were acute and others convalescent; all came from the United States, Italy and Spain.

As processed by the authors: By means of reference gene primer amplification, nucleated cell counts were estimated. Measured with immunoSEQ multiplex PCR; TCRdb has only the in-frame clones, and not every one. The DNA was the basis for D and trimming; V, J and clone size are from that table. The sample lists 250,000 to 300,000 clones; approximately 83% were seen once. V shed 3 bases, J shed 5 bases, and the junction held 8 bases outside the gene matches. The CDR3 runs 15 residues. Germline CDR1 is SGDLS and CDR2 is YYNGEE. The receptor comes from a woman aged 45-65 years who had recovered from COVID-19. The V and J genes are TRBV9 and TRBJ2-5; 9 bases align to TRBD1. Sequences were obtained from PBMCs or T cells enriched from blood (not recorded which). The CDR3, as DNA: TGTGCCAGCAGCGATACGACAGGGGGGATGGAGACCCAGTACTTC. Its translation is CASSDTTGGMETQYF.